Listed here are 27 T cell receptor beta chains from one sample, sequenced in a study of blood T cell repertoires in COVID-19 (TCRdb year 2020). Library prep was done by the immunoSEQ multiplex PCR assay. Drawn from immuneACCESS, this table holds only the in-frame rearrangements with V and J called that TCRdb kept. Clones are partly lost; checked studies trace under half to an unresolved V gene and leave the rest unexplained. The sample table lists about 140,000 clones, 75% to 85% of them with a count of one. The biggest ten clones account for 4.5% to 5% of the sample. The material sequenced was peripheral blood. Receptors were obtained from a woman older than 75 with active or convalescent COVID-19.

The gene calls are TRBV5-4 and TRBJ2-1, with D possibly being TRBD2 (5 bases). The CDR3 has 15 residues. V shed 3 bases and J shed 4 bases, with 14 bases lying between them. Germline V lookup: CDR1 SGHNT, CDR2 YYREEE (reference sequence). The CDR3 reads CASSSDWGVYNEQFF. CDR3 bases: TGTGCCAGCAGCTCGGACTGGGGAGTTTACAATGAGCAGTTCTTC.

This chain connects TRBV10-1 to TRBJ1-5; a possible D gene is TRBD1 (5 bases). The CDR3 spans 15 residues. Trimming removed 7 bases at V and 4 bases at J, with 17 bases between. CDR1 WNHNN and CDR2 SYGVQD come from the germline V gene (reference sequence). CDR3 nucleotide sequence: TGCGCCAGCACGAGACACAGGCGGCCTAATCAGCCCCAGCATTTT. Amino acids: CASTRHRRPNQPQHF.

The gene calls are TRBV7-2 and TRBJ2-3; tentatively, D is TRBD1 (5 bases). V was clipped by 5 bases and J by 7 bases, with 19 bases between them. The CDR3 has 15 amino acids. CDR1 and CDR2 from the germline V gene are SGHTA and FQGNSA. This CDR3 is CASSDRPQGWNTQYF. The CDR3 DNA is TGTGCCAGCAGCGACCGGCCGCAGGGATGGAATACGCAGTATTTT.

About this clone itself: A read error may produce the germline difference seen at one junction end. The CDR3 region is CASSKWPTDTQYF. CDR3 sequence (DNA): TGTGCTAGCAGCAAATGGCCCACAGATACGCAGTATTTT. This chain uses TRBV7-7 with TRBJ2-3; D call uncertain. The CDR3 covers 13 residues. Germline V gene lookup returns CDR1 SSHAT and CDR2 FNYEAQ (reference sequence).

This clone has a handful of counts. The chain uses TRBV29-1 and TRBJ1-2; perhaps TRBD1 as D (5 bases). The germline CDR1 and CDR2 sequences are SQVTM and ANQGSEA. CDR3 length: 11 amino acids. The germline V and J ends were trimmed by 3 bases and 8 bases, with 10 bases remaining between them. The CDR3 nucleotides read TGCAGCGTTGACAGGGAGGGAGGCTACACCTTC. Translated: CSVDREGGYTF.

The genes are TRBV28 and TRBJ1-5; D is perhaps TRBD1 (6 bases). The germline gives CDR1 MDHEN, CDR2 SYDVKM. Trimming cost V 1 base and J 0 bases, with 16 bases left between them. The CDR3 has 18 amino acids. The CDR3 DNA reads as TGTGCCAGCAGTTTATCAGAGTCAGGGGTTTATAGCAATCAGCCCCAGCATTTT. Translated: CASSLSESGVYSNQPQHF.

The rearrangement uses TRBV11-2 and TRBJ2-1; D perhaps matches TRBD1 (6 bases). V lost 5 bases to trimming and J lost 1 base, with 9 bases between them. The germline CDR1 and CDR2 sequences are SGHAT and FQNNGV. The CDR3 covers 14 residues. For the CDR3, the DNA is TGTGCCAGCAGCCCCGACAGGTCCTACAATGAGCAGTTCTTC. Translated, it gives CASSPDRSYNEQFF.

In this sample, this clone turned up a few times. The rearrangement joins TRBV24-1 to TRBJ1-2; tentative D call: TRBD1 (6 bases). The germline V and J ends were trimmed by 6 bases and 4 bases, with 8 bases remaining between them. The CDR3 length is 12 residues. Germline loops: CDR1 KGHDR, CDR2 SFDVKD. The CDR3 protein is CATSHRVYGYTF. DNA of the CDR3: TGTGCCACCAGTCACAGGGTCTATGGCTACACCTTC.

This clone was counted between two and nine times. This sequence joins TRBV28 and TRBJ1-2, with 7 bases lining up with TRBD1. V lost 5 bases and J lost 8; bases outside the gene matches: 8. Looked up from germline, CDR1 is MDHEN and CDR2 is SYDVKM. The CDR3 covers 13 residues. The CDR3 DNA reads as TGTGCCAGCAGTCCAGGGGGACGCGAAGGCTACACCTTC. Its translation: CASSPGGREGYTF.

The chain couples TRBV6-2 or TRBV6-3 to TRBJ1-1; no clear D gene. This CDR3 contains 15 residues. Germline CDR1 is MNHEY and CDR2 is SVGEGT. V gave up 6 bases and J gave up 1 base, with 15 bases separating them. The CDR3 DNA reads TGTGCCAGCAGCCGACTTATTGGTCAGAACACTGAAGCTTTCTTT. Translating gives CASSRLIGQNTEAFF.

This clone was observed a single time. The chain has TRBV15 and TRBJ1-2; the match to TRBD1 covers 7 bases. The junction had 17 bases not matched to a gene; V was cut back by 0 bases and J by 7 bases. The CDR3 length is 18 residues. Germline CDR1 reads LNHNV; CDR2 reads YYDKDF (reference sequence). DNA for the CDR3: TGTGCCACCAGCAGAGATCGGCGTAGGGGGCGGGGAGGATTTGGCTACACCTTC. Translation gives CATSRDRRRGRGGFGYTF.

This chain connects TRBV28 to TRBJ2-7; 14 nucleotides align to TRBD2. Germline CDR1 MDHEN, CDR2 SYDVKM. CDR3 length equals 15 residues. J gave up 7 bases and V 1 base, and 3 bases lay outside the gene matches. CDR3 in DNA: TGTGCCAGCAGTTTATTGGGACTAGCGGGGGTTGAGCAGTACTTC. It is translated as CASSLLGLAGVEQYF.

This clone was seen once. This chain uses TRBV18 with TRBJ1-1; TRBD1 is a possible D gene (5 bases). Germline-derived CDR1 and CDR2 are KGHSH and LQKENI. Trimming shortened V by 1 base and J by 3 bases, and 9 bases separated the two germline ends. The CDR3 has 14 amino acids. The CDR3 loop reads CASSPLTGDTEAFF. The DNA for the CDR3 is TGTGCCAGCTCACCACTAACAGGTGACACTGAAGCTTTCTTT.

This clone was seen a handful of times. The V and J genes are TRBV7-8 and TRBJ1-5; the D is unclear. This CDR3 has 15 residues. The V gene lost 3 bases and the J gene lost 2 bases, with 11 bases spanning the gap. Germline V lookup: CDR1 SGHVS, CDR2 FQNEAQ. CDR3 loop: CASSFSIGGNQPQHF. CDR3 sequence (DNA): TGTGCCAGCAGCTTTAGCATCGGGGGCAATCAGCCCCAGCATTTT.

The rearrangement uses TRBV25-1 and TRBJ1-6, with 9 positions matching TRBD1. This CDR3 comprises 16 residues. Germline lookup yields CDR1 MGHDK and CDR2 SYGVNS. The junction had 13 bases not matched to a gene; V was cut back by 6 bases and J by 10 bases. Here the CDR3 reads CASSATGGQGNSPLHF. The CDR3 DNA sequence: TGTGCCAGCAGCGCGACGGGGGGACAGGGAAACTCACCCCTCCACTTT. The full variable domain, with the rest looked up from reference TRBV25-1 and TRBJ1-6, is EADIYQTPRYLVIGTGKKITLECSQTMGHDKMYWYQQDPGMELHLIHYSYGVNSTEKGDLSSESTVSRIRTEHFPLTLESARPSHTSQYLCASSATGGQGNSPLHFGNGTRLTVT.

This clone was found a few times. This chain links TRBV19 with TRBJ1-2; D unresolved. V was pared by 3 bases and J by 0 bases, with 8 bases between. Germline lookup yields CDR1 LNHDA and CDR2 SQIVND (reference sequence). The CDR3 covers 14 residues. The DNA of the CDR3 is TGTGCCAGTAGTATCAACAGCCCTAACTATGGCTACACCTTC. Protein: CASSINSPNYGYTF.

V is TRBV18 and J is TRBJ1-2; the match to TRBD1 covers 9 bases. Losses at the gene ends were 5 bases for V and 6 bases for J; bases not matched to a gene: 7. In germline, CDR1 is KGHSH, CDR2 LQKENI. CDR3 length: 14 residues. CDR3 coding DNA: TGTGCCAGCTCAGCTACAGGGGGCGTCGATGGCTACACCTTC. Its translation is CASSATGGVDGYTF.

The genes are TRBV12-3 or TRBV12-4 and TRBJ1-5; TRBD1 might be the D (5 bases). There are 12 residues in the CDR3. Trimming pared 6 bases from V and 10 bases from J, leaving 13 bases between. The CDR3 bases are TGTGCCAGCAGCTGGGCGGGACGACCCCAGCATTTT. This translates into CASSWAGRPQHF.

The rearrangement links TRBV28 to TRBJ2-7; the D is unclear. Germline CDR1 and CDR2: MDHEN and SYDVKM. This CDR3 has 15 residues. Trimming took 3 bases from V and 2 from J, leaving 14 bases between them. CDR3 in DNA: TGTGCCAGCAGTTTGAGGCAGACCAACGCCTACGAGCAGTACTTC. It specifies CASSLRQTNAYEQYF.

This clone was picked up a small number of times. V gene TRBV20-1 combines with J gene TRBJ1-2, with TRBD1 identical over 7 bases. The trim removed 6 bases at V and 6 bases at J, leaving 1 base unmatched. Germline lookup yields CDR1 DFQATT and CDR2 SNEGSKA (reference sequence). The CDR3 runs 10 residues. This CDR3 is CSATGDGYTF. Here the CDR3 DNA reads TGCAGTGCCACAGGGGATGGCTACACCTTC.

V and J are TRBV5-6 and TRBJ2-1, with 14 positions matching TRBD2. Trimming cost V 3 bases and J 7 bases; bases outside gene matches: 6. The germline V gene encodes CDR1 SGHDT and CDR2 YYEEEE. The CDR3 length is 16 residues. In DNA form, the CDR3 reads TGTGCCAGCAGCTCTACGGGACTAGCGGGGGTGAATGAGCAGTTCTTC. Its translation: CASSSTGLAGVNEQFF.

In DNA form, the CDR3 reads TGTGCCAGTAAGGGGGTAGCGGGGGGCGTCAATGAGCAGTTCTTC. It is translated as CASKGVAGGVNEQFF. The chain is built from TRBV19 and TRBJ2-1, with TRBD2 matching over 10 bases. Germline CDR1 and CDR2: LNHDA and SQIVND (reference sequence). Losses at the gene ends were 7 bases for V and 6 bases for J; bases not matched to a gene: 9. The CDR3 loop spans 15 amino acids. The full variable domain, its missing parts supplied by reference TRBV19 and TRBJ2-1, is DGGITQSPKYLFRKEGQNVTLSCEQNLNHDAMYWYRQDPGQGLRLIYYSQIVNDFQKGDIAEGYSVSREKKESFPLTVTSAQKNPTAFYLCASKGVAGGVNEQFFGPGTRLTVL.

The chain combines TRBV15 with TRBJ1-5; TRBD1 matches at 7 bases. J lost 5 bases, V lost 0 bases, and 4 bases had no gene match. This CDR3 spans 15 amino acids. From germline, CDR1 is LNHNV and CDR2 YYDKDF (reference sequence). CDR3 sequence reads: CATSRDGQGDQPQHF. The CDR3 DNA reads TGTGCCACCAGCAGAGACGGGCAGGGGGATCAGCCCCAGCATTTT.

This clone was picked up a small number of times. The chain couples TRBV4-2 to TRBJ1-2; the D gene is possibly TRBD1 (5 bases). The ends were cut back, 2 bases at V and 4 bases at J, with 20 bases in the middle. Germline-derived CDR1 and CDR2 are LGHNA and YNFKEQ. The CDR3 is 17 residues long. The chain's CDR3 is CASSQSEQGTVAYGYTF. The DNA of the CDR3 is TGTGCCAGCAGCCAAAGTGAGCAGGGCACGGTGGCCTATGGCTACACCTTC.

The V call is TRBV19, the J call TRBJ2-6; TRBD1 matches at 7 bases. Germline V CDR1 and CDR2: LNHDA, SQIVND (reference sequence). The ends lost 3 bases at V and 0 bases at J; junction bases unmatched: 11. This CDR3 contains 19 residues. The CDR3 DNA follows: TGTGCCAGTAGTATCAGGCCTGGACAGGCCGGCTCTGGGGCCAACGTCCTGACTTTC. Translated: CASSIRPGQAGSGANVLTF.

A note on this clone: One end of the junction fails to match germline, which may point to a read error. This rearrangement joins TRBV27 to TRBJ1-6; tentatively, D is TRBD1 (5 bases). The CDR3 sequence is 15 residues long. Germline loops: CDR1 MNHEY, CDR2 SMNVEV (reference sequence). CDR3 loop: CASTEGSSDNSPLHF. Written as DNA, the CDR3 is TGTGCCAGCACGGAGGGGTCCTCCGATAATTCACCCCTCCACTTT.

This chain connects TRBV7-2 to TRBJ2-5; 9 bases fit TRBD2. This CDR3 comprises 16 residues. Germline V gene data show CDR1 as SGHTA and CDR2 as FQGNSA. The ends lost 3 bases at V and 0 bases at J; junction bases unmatched: 5. The CDR3, as DNA: TGTGCCAGCAGCTTTTCTGGCGGGGGGGACCAAGAGACCCAGTACTTC. Residues: CASSFSGGGDQETQYF.